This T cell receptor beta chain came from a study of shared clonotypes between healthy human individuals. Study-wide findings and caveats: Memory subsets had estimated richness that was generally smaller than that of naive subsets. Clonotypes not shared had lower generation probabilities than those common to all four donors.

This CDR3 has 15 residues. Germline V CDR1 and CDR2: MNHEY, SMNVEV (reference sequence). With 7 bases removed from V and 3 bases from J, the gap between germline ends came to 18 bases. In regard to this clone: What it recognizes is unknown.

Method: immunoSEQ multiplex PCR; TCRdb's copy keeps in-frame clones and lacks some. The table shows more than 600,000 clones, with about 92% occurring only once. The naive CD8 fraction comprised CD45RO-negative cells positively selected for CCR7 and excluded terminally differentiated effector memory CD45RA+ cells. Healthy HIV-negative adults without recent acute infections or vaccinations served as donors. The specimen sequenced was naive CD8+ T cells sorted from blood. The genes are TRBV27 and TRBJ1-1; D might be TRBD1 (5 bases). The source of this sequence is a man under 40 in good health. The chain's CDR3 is CASNRFPGPDTEAFF. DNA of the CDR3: TGTGCCAGCAATCGTTTCCCGGGACCCGACACTGAAGCTTTCTTT.